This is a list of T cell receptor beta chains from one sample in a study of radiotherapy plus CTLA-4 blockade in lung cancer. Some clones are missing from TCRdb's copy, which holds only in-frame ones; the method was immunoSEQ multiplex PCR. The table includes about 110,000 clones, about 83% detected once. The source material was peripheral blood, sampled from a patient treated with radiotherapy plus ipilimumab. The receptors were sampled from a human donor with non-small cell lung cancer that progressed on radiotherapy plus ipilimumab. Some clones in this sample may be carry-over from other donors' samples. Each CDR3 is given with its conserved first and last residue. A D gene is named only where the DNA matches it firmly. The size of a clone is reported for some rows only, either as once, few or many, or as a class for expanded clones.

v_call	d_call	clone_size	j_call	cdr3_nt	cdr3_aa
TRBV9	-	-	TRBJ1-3	TGTGCCAGCGGGGCATTTGGAAACACCATATATTTT	CASGAFGNTIYF
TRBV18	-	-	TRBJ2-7	TGTGCCAGCTCACCATTAGGAAGGCCCAACGAGCAGTACTTC	CASSPLGRPNEQYF
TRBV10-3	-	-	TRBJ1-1	TGTGCCATCCAGGAGGTGCTTTTGTGGGCTGAAGCTTTCTTT	CAIQEVLLWAEAFF
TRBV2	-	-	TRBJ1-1	TGTGCCAGCAGTGAAACGGTCACTGAAGCTTTCTTT	CASSETVTEAFF
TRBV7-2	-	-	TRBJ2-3	TGTGCCAGCAGCTTCGGCTTGAGCACAGATACGCAGTATTTT	CASSFGLSTDTQYF
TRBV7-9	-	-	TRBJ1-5	TGTGCCAGCAGCTTTGGGGATCAGCCCCAGCATTTT	CASSFGDQPQHF
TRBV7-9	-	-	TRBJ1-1	TGTGCCAGCAGCTGGGGGACCACAGGCAACACTGAAGCTTTCTTT	CASSWGTTGNTEAFF
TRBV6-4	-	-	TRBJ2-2	TGTGCCAGCAGTCCCTCGGGGACGCGAGACACCGGGGAGCTGTTTTTT	CASSPSGTRDTGELFF
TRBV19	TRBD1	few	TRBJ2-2	TGTGCCAGTAGTGCCCGCCTGACAGGGGTAGCCGGGGAGCTGTTTTTT	CASSARLTGVAGELFF
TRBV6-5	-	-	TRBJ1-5	TGTGCCAGCAGTTACAAATATAGCAATCAGCCCCAGCATTTT	CASSYKYSNQPQHF
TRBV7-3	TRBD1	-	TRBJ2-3	TGTGCCAGCAGCTTAACATTGAGACAGGGAGATACGCAGTATTTT	CASSLTLRQGDTQYF
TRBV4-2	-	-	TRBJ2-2	TGTGCCAGCAGCCAAGATCGCGGGACAACTACCACCGGGGAGCTGTTTTTT	CASSQDRGTTTTGELFF
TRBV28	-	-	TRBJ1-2	TGTGCCAGCAGTTTACTCTCAAGGGCAGGCAGCTATGGCTACACCTTC	CASSLLSRAGSYGYTF
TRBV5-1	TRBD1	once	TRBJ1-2	TGCGCCAGCAGCCTCCGGGACAGGGGTCTGTTGGGCTACACCTTC	CASSLRDRGLLGYTF
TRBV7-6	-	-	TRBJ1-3	TGTGCCAGCAGCTCTAGGAGTCTTGGAAACACCATATATTTT	CASSSRSLGNTIYF
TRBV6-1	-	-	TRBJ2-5	TGTGCCAGCAGTGAAAACGCCCGGACCCTCGGGTACTTC	CASSENARTLGYF
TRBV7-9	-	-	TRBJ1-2	TGTGCCAGCAGCTTAGAAGGCTATGGCTACACCTTC	CASSLEGYGYTF
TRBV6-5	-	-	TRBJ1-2	TGTGCCAGCAGTCCGGCCTCGGGTTGGGGCTACACCTTC	CASSPASGWGYTF
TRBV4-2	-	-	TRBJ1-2	TGTGCCAGCAGCCAAGAACCAATAAGGGACTATGGCTACACCTTC	CASSQEPIRDYGYTF
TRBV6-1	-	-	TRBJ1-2	TGTGCCAGCATCGTAGGGCCCCTCTATGGCTACACCTTC	CASIVGPLYGYTF
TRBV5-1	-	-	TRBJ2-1	TGCGCCAGCAGCTATTCCTACAATGAGCAGTTCTTC	CASSYSYNEQFF
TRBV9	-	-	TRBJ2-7	TGTGCCAGCAGCGTAGGGACGGCCCGGAACGAGCAGTACTTC	CASSVGTARNEQYF
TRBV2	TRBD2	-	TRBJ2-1	TGTGCCAGCAGGCCGGGGGGGTTCAATGAGCAGTTCTTC	CASRPGGFNEQFF
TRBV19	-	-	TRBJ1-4	TGTGCCAGTAGTCGTAATGAAAAACTGTTTTTT	CASSRNEKLFF
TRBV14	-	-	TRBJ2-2	TGTGCCAGCAGCCAGCTCTCCCCCCGCACCGGGGAGCTGTTTTTT	CASSQLSPRTGELFF
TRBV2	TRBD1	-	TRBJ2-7	TGTGCCACGACAGGGAACACCTACGAGCAGTACTTC	CATTGNTYEQYF
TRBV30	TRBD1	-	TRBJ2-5	TGTGCCTGGAACTCACAGGGGCAAGAGACCCAGTACTTC	CAWNSQGQETQYF